Listed here are 9 T cell receptor beta chains from one sample, sequenced in a study of blood T cell repertoires in COVID-19. Profiling relied on immunoSEQ multiplex PCR, and the TCRdb table lists in-frame clones only, not all of them. The sample lists hundreds of thousands of clones; nearly 90% were seen once. Sequences were obtained from peripheral blood. The receptors originated from a woman between 18 and 29 years old who had recovered from COVID-19.

CDR3 protein: CASQTGGNEQFF. The CDR3 DNA sequence: TGTGCCAGTCAAACAGGGGGCAATGAGCAGTTCTTC. The rearrangement joins TRBV19 to TRBJ2-1; the match to TRBD1 covers 8 bases. The CDR3 totals 12 residues. The germline CDR1 and CDR2 sequences are LNHDA and SQIVND (reference sequence). J gave up 6 bases and V 8 bases, and 3 bases lay outside the gene matches.

The chain joins TRBV19 to TRBJ2-1; 7 bases map to TRBD1. Germline V gene data show CDR1 as LNHDA and CDR2 as SQIVND (reference sequence). V trimming: 7 bases; J trimming: 0 bases; junction bases outside the gene matches: 6. This CDR3 has 15 residues. CDR3 sequence reads: CASNPGQSSYNEQFF. In DNA, the CDR3 is TGTGCCAGTAACCCGGGACAGAGCTCCTACAATGAGCAGTTCTTC.

This chain links TRBV4-2 with TRBJ2-1; TRBD2 matches 8 bases. This CDR3 is built from 16 residues. Per germline, CDR1 LGHNA and CDR2 YNFKEQ. J gave up 3 bases and V 0 bases, and 4 bases lay outside the gene matches. The CDR3 protein is CASSQDPGTSYNEQFF. The DNA of the CDR3 is TGTGCCAGCAGCCAAGATCCTGGGACTAGCTACAATGAGCAGTTCTTC.

The V and J genes are TRBV5-6 and TRBJ2-1; 9 bases line up with TRBD1. The CDR3 has 15 residues. CDR1 is SGHDT, CDR2 YYEEEE, per germline. Trimming took 4 bases from V and 6 from J; bases not matched to a gene: 8. CDR3 bases: TGTGCCAGCAGCGGGAGGGACAGGGTGGGCAATGAGCAGTTCTTC. It yields the protein CASSGRDRVGNEQFF.

This clone was counted only a few times. This chain joins TRBV4-3 and TRBJ2-3; 10 positions agree with TRBD2. Germline V gene data show CDR1 as LGHNA and CDR2 as YSLEER. Trimming cost V 0 bases and J 3 bases; bases outside gene matches: 12. The CDR3 runs 19 residues. CDR3 protein: CASSQDSLLAGVKTDTQYF. The CDR3, as DNA: TGCGCCAGCAGCCAAGATTCCCTGCTAGCGGGAGTGAAGACAGATACGCAGTATTTT.

This chain links TRBV10-1 with TRBJ2-7; 8 bases match TRBD1. With V trimmed by 8 bases and J by 4 bases, 7 bases remained unmatched. Per the germline V gene, CDR1 is WNHNN and CDR2 is SYGVQD (reference sequence). The CDR3 spans 13 residues. DNA for the CDR3: TGCGCCAGCTCGGGACAGGACAAATACGAGCAGTACTTC. Amino acids: CASSGQDKYEQYF.

This chain connects TRBV5-1 to TRBJ2-3; maybe TRBD1 (6 bases). The CDR3 runs to 16 residues. The V end was cut by 0 bases, the J end by 5 bases, with 16 bases between. CDR1 is SGHRS, CDR2 YFSETQ, per germline. In DNA form, the CDR3 reads TGCGCCAGCAGCTTGGCCTCTGACAGGATGATAGATACGCAGTATTTT. Protein product: CASSLASDRMIDTQYF.

V usage is TRBV11-2 and J usage is TRBJ1-2, with D perhaps TRBD1 (6 bases). Germline V gene data show CDR1 as SGHAT and CDR2 as FQNNGV. V dropped 5 bases and J dropped 2 bases, with 18 bases sitting between them. The CDR3 covers 16 residues. The DNA of the CDR3 is TGTGCCAGCAGCCCACGGGGGGGCAGGTTCAACTATGGCTACACCTTC. Its protein product is CASSPRGGRFNYGYTF.

The chain carries TRBV29-1 and TRBJ2-7; D ambiguous. This CDR3 is built from 14 residues. Per the germline V gene, CDR1 is SQVTM and CDR2 is ANQGSEA. Between the trimmed V and J ends, which lost 2 bases and 0 bases, there was a span of 11 bases. CDR3 sequence: CSVELTLSSYEQYF. As DNA, the CDR3 is TGCAGCGTTGAACTCACGCTGAGCTCCTACGAGCAGTACTTC.